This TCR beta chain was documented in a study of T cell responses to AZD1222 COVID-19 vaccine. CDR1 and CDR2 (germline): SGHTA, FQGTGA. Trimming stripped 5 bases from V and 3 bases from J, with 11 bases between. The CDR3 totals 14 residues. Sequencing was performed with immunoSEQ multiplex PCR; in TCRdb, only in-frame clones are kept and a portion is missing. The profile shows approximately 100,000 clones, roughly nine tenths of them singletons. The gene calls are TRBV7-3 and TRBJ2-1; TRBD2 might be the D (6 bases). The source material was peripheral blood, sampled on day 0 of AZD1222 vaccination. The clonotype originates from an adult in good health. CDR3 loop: CASSLSGGYNEQFF. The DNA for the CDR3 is TGTGCCAGCAGCCTCTCCGGGGGCTACAATGAGCAGTTCTTC.